The rows below give T cell receptor beta chains drawn from one sample of a study of cytomegalovirus exposure and HLA in healthy donors. Here immunoSEQ multiplex PCR was the method, and the copy in TCRdb shows in-frame clones only, minus some. The sample holds 150,000 to 200,000 clones, about 96% seen once. Sequenced input: PBMCs. The receptor set was obtained from a woman aged 18-35 years in good health and CMV-seronegative. The CDR3 runs from the conserved cysteine through the conserved F or W. D genes are given only for firm matches.

>TRBJ2-7|TRBD2|TRBV4-1
TGCGCCAGCAGCCAGGGGCGGGGGGCCTACGAGCAGTACTTC
CASSQGRGAYEQYF
>TRBJ1-3|NA|TRBV6-5
TGTGCCAGCAGTTACTCCAGTACCGAAAACACCATATATTTT
CASSYSSTENTIYF
>TRBJ2-3|NA|TRBV12-5
TGTGCTAGTGGTGCGGGGGCGGATACGCAGTATTTT
CASGAGADTQYF
>TRBJ2-7|TRBD1|TRBV29-1
TGCAGCGTCTCTAAACCGGGACAGGGCTCCTACGAGCAGTACTTC
CSVSKPGQGSYEQYF
>TRBJ2-3|NA|TRBV29-1
TGCAGCGTTGAAGGGATCCTTGCGGGCCATAGCACAGATACGCAGTATTTT
CSVEGILAGHSTDTQYF
>TRBJ1-2|NA|TRBV7-9
TGTGCCAGCAGCTCAACAGGGTATGGCTACACCTTC
CASSSTGYGYTF
>TRBJ2-7|TRBD1|TRBV27
TGTGCCAGCAGTTTCCAGACAGGGGGCTACGAGCAGTACTTC
CASSFQTGGYEQYF
>TRBJ2-1|NA|TRBV5-6
TGTGCCAGCAGCTACGGGACAATCGCGCCCGGCGTCCAGTTCTTC
CASSYGTIAPGVQFF
>TRBJ1-3|NA|TRBV9
TGTGCCAGCAGCGGAGACAGGTACTCTGGAAACACCATATATTTT
CASSGDRYSGNTIYF
>TRBJ1-6|NA|TRBV7-6
TGTGCCAGCAGCGTGGGGCAGAGAAATTCACCCCTCCACTTT
CASSVGQRNSPLHF